This T cell receptor beta chain is drawn from a study of cytomegalovirus exposure and HLA in healthy donors. Primers included in the PCR were 60 Vbeta and 13 Jbeta primers. Clones were sequenced by immunoSEQ multiplex PCR, and TCRdb holds only the in-frame ones, with some missing. The sample holds 140,000 to 150,000 clones, roughly 80% seen once. The length of the CDR3 is 12 residues. Germline V gives CDR1 MNHEY, CDR2 SVGAGI. V was pared by 7 bases and J by 6 bases, with 2 bases of the junction left unmatched. This TCR was sampled from a woman aged 40 to 49 in good health and CMV-seropositive. This chain links TRBV6-5 with TRBJ2-1; 8 nucleotides match TRBD2. The sequencing sample was made of PBMCs. CDR3 amino acids: CASTGRVNEQFF. CDR3 nucleotide sequence: TGTGCCAGCACCGGGAGGGTCAATGAGCAGTTCTTC.